This entry concerns a single T cell receptor (beta chain). The antigen is unknown. The data stem from a study of glioma-infiltrating T cells. Findings and limits, study-wide: Signature shared blood CDR3 motifs were enriched in low-divergence and depleted in high-divergence patients.

Amplification of TCR alpha and beta CDR3 regions from RNA used iRepertoire nested multiplex PCR. One-step reverse transcription and amplification started from approximately 100-400 ng of tissue mRNA or PBMC total RNA. Each CDR3 protein gets one entry after TCRdb re-called the multiplex PCR reads with MiXCR. The sample holds fewer than 500,000 distinct CDR3 sequences, more than 35% seen once. V shed 6 bases and J shed 8 bases, with 25 bases lying between them. The CDR3 sequence is 16 residues long. Germline-derived CDR1 and CDR2 are DFQATT and SNEGSKA (reference sequence). The rearrangement joins TRBV20-1 to TRBJ1-4; D might be TRBD1 (6 bases). The sequence was collected from a human donor with low-grade glioma or glioblastoma, undergoing nonglioma brain surgery, or in good health (not recorded which). The material sequenced was glioma tissue, nonneoplastic brain tissue, or PBMCs (not recorded which). In DNA form, the CDR3 reads TGCAGTGCGGAAGCCAATCACGCGGGGGCGGGGGAAAAACTGTTTTTT. Encoded protein: CSAEANHAGAGEKLFF.